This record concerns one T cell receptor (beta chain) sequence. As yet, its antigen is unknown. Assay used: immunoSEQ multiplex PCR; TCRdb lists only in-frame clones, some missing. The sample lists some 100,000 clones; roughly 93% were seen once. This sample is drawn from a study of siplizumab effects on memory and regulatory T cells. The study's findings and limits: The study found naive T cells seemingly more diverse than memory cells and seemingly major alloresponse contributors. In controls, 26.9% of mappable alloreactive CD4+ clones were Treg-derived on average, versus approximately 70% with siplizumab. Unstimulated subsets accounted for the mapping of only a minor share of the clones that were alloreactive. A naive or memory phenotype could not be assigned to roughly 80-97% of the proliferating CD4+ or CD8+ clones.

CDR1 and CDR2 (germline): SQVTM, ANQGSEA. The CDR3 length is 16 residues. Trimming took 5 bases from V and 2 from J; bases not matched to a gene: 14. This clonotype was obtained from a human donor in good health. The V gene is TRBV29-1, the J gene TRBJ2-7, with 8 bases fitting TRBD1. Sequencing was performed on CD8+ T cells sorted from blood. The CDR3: CSVSWTGLPTAYEQYF. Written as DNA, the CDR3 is TGCAGCGTTTCGTGGACAGGGTTGCCCACTGCCTACGAGCAGTACTTC.